This entry lists 25 T cell receptor beta chains sequenced from one sample in a study of tumor-infiltrating lymphocytes in primary liver carcinoma. Co-extracting RNA and DNA was done with about 20-34 mg of unsorted bulk tissue as input. The authors made TCR beta cDNA from about 500 ng total RNA with a constant-region primer. TCR beta libraries came from three nested multiplex PCR rounds using slightly modified ARM-PCR. The first two PCR rounds, roughly 10 cycles each, used TRBV1-TRBV30 forward primers and a C-beta reverse primer. From the multiplex PCR reads, TCRdb called clonotypes with MiXCR, one entry per CDR3 protein. The sample has 100,000 to 150,000 distinct CDR3 sequences; around 64% are singletons. The sample was liver tumor tissue from sampling region 3. Subset meaning: tumor region T3, left-lateral pole. The receptors shown here come from a woman aged 55-69 years with primary liver carcinoma and hepatitis B virus infection.

The chain recombines TRBV18 with TRBJ1-3; D is undetermined. V lost 7 bases and J lost 0, with 16 bases in between. This CDR3 contains 16 residues. The germline V gene encodes CDR1 KGHSH and CDR2 LQKENI. Here the CDR3 reads CASFSRGASSGNTIYF. For the CDR3, the DNA is TGTGCCAGCTTTTCCCGCGGAGCCAGCTCTGGAAACACCATATATTTT. The complete variable domain, with remaining parts taken from reference TRBV18 and TRBJ1-3, reads NAGVMQNPRHLVRRRGQEARLRCSPMKGHSHVYWYRQLPEEGLKFMVYLQKENIIDESGMPKERFSAEFPKEGPSILRIQQVVRGDSAAYFCASFSRGASSGNTIYFGEGSWLTVV.

Points on this clonotype: At one boundary the junction diverges from the germline segment, which might be a read error. The chain carries TRBV11-3 and TRBJ2-1; 14 positions match TRBD2. Germline CDR1 is SGHNT and CDR2 is YENEEA. The CDR3 totals 15 residues. Here the CDR3 reads CASSLGTSGSLEQSF. DNA for the CDR3: TGCGCCAGTAGCTTAGGGACTAGCGGGAGTCTTGAGCAGTCCTTC.

The table lists this clonotype with a few counts. The chain recombines TRBV28 with TRBJ1-5, with 7 nucleotides matching TRBD1. V lost 6 bases and J lost 0; bases outside the gene matches: 11. The CDR3 totals 17 residues. Germline V lookup: CDR1 MDHEN, CDR2 SYDVKM. The DNA of the CDR3 is TGTGCCAGCAGATATACAGGGGCAATATATAGCAATCAGCCCCAGCATTTT. Amino acid sequence: CASRYTGAIYSNQPQHF.

This chain joins TRBV6-1 and TRBJ2-7; either TRBD1 or TRBD2 may fit D (5 bases each). The CDR3 is made up of 16 amino acids. Per the germline V gene, CDR1 is MNHNS and CDR2 is SASEGT. Between the trimmed V and J ends, which lost 3 bases and 5 bases, there was a span of 20 bases. The CDR3 nucleotides read TGTGCCAGCAGTGATCCCCCCGGGACCGGGATGGACGAGCAGTACTTC. It translates to CASSDPPGTGMDEQYF.

This clonotype was recorded only once. In this CDR3 the conserved last residue, phenylalanine or tryptophan, is missing, so a read error is likely. This chain links TRBV29-1 with TRBJ2-3, with D perhaps matching TRBD2 (5 bases). Germline V gives CDR1 SQVTM, CDR2 ANQGSEA. CDR3 length equals 11 residues. V was cut by 7 bases and J by 12 bases, with 17 bases left in between. The CDR3 protein is CSAKSGGTQYS. For the CDR3, the DNA is TGCAGCGCCAAGAGTGGAGGTACACAGTATTCT.

This clonotype was seen a single time. The junction departs from germline at one end; a sequencing error may be responsible. CDR3 region: CASSPTGGDNQLQHF. DNA of the CDR3: TGCGCCAGCTCCCCTACGGGAGGGGACAATCAGCTCCAGCATTTT. The chain couples TRBV11-2 to TRBJ1-5, with D perhaps matching TRBD1 (6 bases). Germline CDR1 and CDR2: SGHAT and FQNNGV. This CDR3 comprises 15 residues.

Note on this clonotype: Just one base apart from a much larger clone, this may be a read error. V is TRBV28 and J is TRBJ1-5, with a weak D call TRBD1 (6 bases). CDR1 is MDHEN, CDR2 SYDVKM, per germline. This CDR3 spans 15 amino acids. In DNA, the CDR3 is TGTGTCAGCAGAAATCACGGGCAGGGGAATCAGCCCCAGCATTTT. It yields the protein CVSRNHGQGNQPQHF.

The chain joins TRBV11-2 to TRBJ2-5; 9 bases line up with TRBD2. The CDR3 has 16 amino acids. Germline V gives CDR1 SGHAT, CDR2 FQNNGV. The DNA for the CDR3 is TGTGCAAACAGCTACTCCCGTGGTAGCGGGAGCGAGACCCAGTACTTC. Residues: CANSYSRGSGSETQYF.

Concerning this clonotype itself: The junction shows a germline mismatch at one end, possibly a read error. The chain is built from TRBV7-9 and TRBJ1-2, with D possibly TRBD1 on 5 matching bases. Germline assignment: CDR1 SEHNR and CDR2 FQNEAQ (reference sequence). This CDR3 is 15 amino acids long. The CDR3: CVSSRGRGTNYGYTF. CDR3 coding DNA: TGTGTCAGCAGTCGTGGGCGGGGGACGAACTATGGCTACACCTTC.

The V and J genes are TRBV5-4 and TRBJ2-3; D tentatively reads TRBD1 or TRBD2 (6 bases each). V was clipped by 2 bases and J by 1 base, with 11 bases between them. Germline CDR1 SGHNT, CDR2 YYREEE (reference sequence). This CDR3 comprises 15 residues. The CDR3 reads CASSFKGGGTDTQYF. For the CDR3, the DNA is TGTGCCAGCAGCTTCAAGGGGGGAGGCACAGATACGCAGTATTTT.

V usage is TRBV28 and J usage is TRBJ2-7, with D possibly being TRBD2 (6 bases). Trimming removed 6 bases at V and 0 bases at J, with 21 bases between. Germline V CDR1 and CDR2: MDHEN, SYDVKM. The CDR3 has 17 amino acids. DNA for the CDR3: TGTGCCAGCAGGGTGGGGGGACGGGGGTTTAGCTCCTACGAGCAGTACTTC. Residues: CASRVGGRGFSSYEQYF.

A word on this clonotype: The CDR3 ends on some other residue instead of the conserved phenylalanine or tryptophan, so this is likely a read error. The rearrangement uses TRBV6-6 and TRBJ1-5; D is uncertain. Looked up from germline, CDR1 is MNHNY and CDR2 is SVGAGI (reference sequence). Trimming cost V 6 bases and J 9 bases, with 15 bases left between them. The CDR3 sequence is 13 residues long. CDR3 in amino acids: CASSQDPPSPQHL. CDR3 DNA sequence: TGTGCCAGCAGCCAAGACCCCCCTTCGCCCCAGCATCTT.

This clonotype was found a few times. The DNA for the CDR3 is TGTGCCAGCAGTTTATGGCGGACAGGGGGCGGGCAGCCCCAGCATTTT. This sequence encodes CASSLWRTGGGQPQHF. The genes are TRBV28 and TRBJ1-5; 11 bases agree with TRBD1. Unmatched junction bases numbered 5, after V lost 0 bases and J lost 7 bases. CDR3 size: 16 residues. Germline values: CDR1 MDHEN, CDR2 SYDVKM.

Turning to this clonotype: At one of its ends the junction is not consistent with the germline gene, which may arise from a read error. This rearrangement joins TRBV11-2 to TRBJ1-2; possibly TRBD1 for D (5 bases). Germline V CDR1 and CDR2: SGHAT, FQNNGV. There are 11 residues in the CDR3. The CDR3: CACSLWRGYSF. CDR3 in DNA: TGTGCCTGCAGCTTATGGAGGGGCTACAGCTTC.

This clonotype was counted ten times or more. The chain recombines TRBV12-3 or TRBV12-4 with TRBJ2-7; 10 bases agree with TRBD1. The V and J ends lost 3 bases and 0 bases, in that order; junction bases with no gene match: 5. This CDR3 has 16 amino acids. CDR3 in amino acids: CASSFRDRGSSYEQYF. DNA of the CDR3: TGTGCCAGCAGTTTCCGGGACAGGGGCAGCTCCTACGAGCAGTACTTC.

V gene TRBV11-2 combines with J gene TRBJ2-7, with 12 bases fitting TRBD2. Trimming at V came to 3 bases and at J to 0 bases, leaving 15 bases not matched to a gene. This CDR3 region has 20 residues. CDR1 is SGHAT and CDR2 is FQNNGV in the germline V gene. Written as DNA, the CDR3 is TGTGCCAGCAGCTTGAGGGAGGGGGGGACTAGCGGGCTCAGCTCCTACGAGCAGTACTTC. It is translated as CASSLREGGTSGLSSYEQYF. Based on the CDR3 plus reference TRBV11-2 and TRBJ2-7, the full variable domain is EAGVAQSPRYKIIEKRQSVAFWCNPISGHATLYWYQQILGQGPKLLIQFQNNGVVDDSQLPKDRFSAERLKGVDSTLKIQPAKLEDSAVYLCASSLREGGTSGLSSYEQYFGPGTRLTVT.

Worth noting for this clonotype: This may arise from a read error, as a much more abundant clone is one base away. The chain links TRBV5-1 to TRBJ2-3, with 8 bases matching TRBD1. The germline CDR1 and CDR2 sequences are SGHRS and YFSETQ. The CDR3 length is 15 residues. CDR3 sequence (DNA): TGCGTCAGCAGCGGTGGACAGGGACGCACAGATACGCAGTATTTT. This codes for CVSSGGQGRTDTQYF.

The CDR3 loop is CASSRTGVYEQYF. Here the CDR3 DNA reads TGTGCCAGCAGCCGGACAGGTGTCTACGAGCAGTACTTC. V gene TRBV11-2 combines with J gene TRBJ2-7; 7 bases map to TRBD1. The CDR3 loop spans 13 amino acids. CDR1 is SGHAT, CDR2 FQNNGV, per germline. Germline trimming cut 5 bases from V and 3 bases from J; bases unmatched to any gene: 4.

Worth noting for this clonotype: The conserved closing phenylalanine or tryptophan is absent in this CDR3, likely reflecting a read error. The chain combines TRBV11-3 with TRBJ2-7; TRBD2 matches 7 bases. J lost 0 bases, V lost 8 bases, and 10 bases had no gene match. Germline V lookup: CDR1 SGHNT, CDR2 YENEEA. CDR3 length equals 15 residues. CDR3 residues: CASCVGGGSSYEQYL. CDR3 nucleotides: TGTGCCAGCTGCGTGGGGGGGGGAAGCTCCTACGAGCAGTACCTC.

This clonotype has a single count. One end of the junction is discordant with germline, which a read error may explain. The chain combines TRBV28 with TRBJ2-5; D is unresolved. Per germline, CDR1 MDHEN and CDR2 SYDVKM. The CDR3 loop spans 11 amino acids. CDR3 in DNA: TGTGTCAGCAGTTTATTGGGGACCCAGTACTTC. Protein product: CVSSLLGTQYF.

Of note for this clonotype: Since a much larger clone is just one base distant, this may be a read error. The chain carries TRBV12-3 or TRBV12-4 and TRBJ1-5; 9 positions match TRBD1. The CDR3 length is 16 residues. The CDR3 loop reads CASSLPGQGVNQSQHF. The CDR3 DNA is TGTGCCAGCAGTCTTCCGGGACAGGGAGTAAATCAGTCCCAGCATTTT.

Worth noting for this clonotype: This is likely a read error, given that the CDR3 carries no conserved phenylalanine or tryptophan at its end. The genes are TRBV12-3 or TRBV12-4 and TRBJ1-5; 7 bases fit TRBD1. The CDR3 has 14 amino acids. CDR3 sequence reads: CSSRRDRENQPQHS. CDR3 coding DNA: TGTTCCAGCAGGCGTGACAGGGAGAATCAGCCCCAGCATTCT.

V usage is TRBV11-3 and J usage is TRBJ2-3; D not resolved. Trimming took 0 bases from V and 4 from J, leaving 11 bases between them. The CDR3 runs to 15 residues. Per germline, CDR1 SGHNT and CDR2 YENEEA. This chain's CDR3 is CASSLEARGSDTQYF. For the CDR3, the DNA is TGTGCCAGCAGCTTAGAAGCGAGAGGATCAGATACGCAGTATTTT.

As regards this clonotype: At one of its ends the junction is not consistent with the germline gene, which may arise from a read error. V and J are TRBV11-2 and TRBJ2-7; 7 nucleotides align to TRBD1. The CDR3 has 15 amino acids. The germline gives CDR1 SGHAT, CDR2 FQNNGV. Here the CDR3 reads CASSATGDTSYEHYF. Written as DNA, the CDR3 is TGTGCCAGCAGCGCAACAGGGGACACCTCCTATGAGCATTACTTC.

Only one count was recorded for this clonotype. At one of its ends the junction is not consistent with the germline gene, which may arise from a read error. V and J are TRBV11-2 and TRBJ2-1; unclear D gene. The germline V gene encodes CDR1 SGHAT and CDR2 FQNNGV. The CDR3 totals 12 residues. The CDR3 DNA is TGTGCCGGCAGCTTAGGAAGGAATGAGCAGTTCTTC. Translated, it gives CAGSLGRNEQFF.